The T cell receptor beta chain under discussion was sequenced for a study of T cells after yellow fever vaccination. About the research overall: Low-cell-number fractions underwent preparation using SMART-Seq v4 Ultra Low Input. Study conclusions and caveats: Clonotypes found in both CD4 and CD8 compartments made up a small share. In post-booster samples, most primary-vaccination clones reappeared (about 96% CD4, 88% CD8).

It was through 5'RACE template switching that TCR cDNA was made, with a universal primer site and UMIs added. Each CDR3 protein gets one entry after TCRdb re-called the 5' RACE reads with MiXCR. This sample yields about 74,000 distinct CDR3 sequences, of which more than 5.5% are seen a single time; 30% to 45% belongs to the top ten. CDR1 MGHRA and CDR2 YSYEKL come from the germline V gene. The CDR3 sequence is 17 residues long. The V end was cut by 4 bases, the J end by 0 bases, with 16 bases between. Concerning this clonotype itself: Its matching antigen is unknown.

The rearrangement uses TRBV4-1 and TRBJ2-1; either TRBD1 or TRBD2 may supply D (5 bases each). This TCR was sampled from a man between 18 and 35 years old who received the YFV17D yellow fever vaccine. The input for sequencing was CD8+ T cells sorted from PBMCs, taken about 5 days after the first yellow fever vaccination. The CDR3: CASSRKDGTASYNEQFF. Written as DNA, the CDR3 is TGCGCCAGCAGCCGCAAGGACGGGACCGCCTCCTACAATGAGCAGTTCTTC.